This T cell receptor (beta chain) originates from a study of blood T cells in healthy people across ages (dated by TCRdb to 2013 to 2016). With regard to the full study: In model experiments, template switching captured about one uniquely barcoded TCR beta cDNA molecule for every two T cells. Using the same blood draw, the study looked at two additional independent replicas of 1 million unique cDNA reads for two donors, one aged 18 to 30 and the other aged 80 or older. To avoid experimental bias, donors of different ages were spread randomly across the sequencing lanes. To track age-related changes in TCR beta repertoire diversity, the study relied on deep sequencing normalized with unique cDNA molecular identifiers. The donors were divided into four age groups: young (average around 15 years), middle-aged (approximately 39), aged (approximately 59) and long-lived (about 90). Points the paper makes about the study in general: Observed TCR beta diversity correlated strongly with the percentage of naive T cells measured by flow cytometry. Estimates of total diversity based on one million sequenced T cells were regarded as lower bounds and as underestimates. Because donor CMV infection status was unknown, age-related changes in expanded clonotypes were potentially confounded. Because profiling used bulk unsorted PBMCs, naive and antigen-experienced compartments could not be compared conclusively. The long-lived group showed more naive CD4+ T cells, fewer expanded clones and increased TCR diversity than the aged group, suggesting age selection. As age increased, observed TCR beta diversity per million T cells dropped in a roughly linear way, and a significant reduction was already evident by age about 40.

This clonotype has a handful of counts. The antigen it recognizes is unknown. Qualities for individual bases were not recorded, and no much larger clone is one base off. The CDR3 runs 16 amino acids, cysteine and phenylalanine included. Only the CDR3 region is kept as DNA, spanning 48 bases read in frame from base 1. Taken from the germline V gene, the CDR1 and CDR2 loops are SGHRS and YFSETQ. From V the trimming removes 4 bases and from J it removes 5 bases, while the gene matches leave 11 bases of the junction unaccounted for. The roughly 39 donors, aged about 6 to 90 years, were systemically healthy Caucasian individuals from Russia. Around 10 milliliters of peripheral blood were drawn from each donor into EDTA-treated Vacutainer tubes. PBMCs were isolated by Ficoll-Paque density-gradient centrifugation, with at least 7 million obtained per sample. Trizol reagent was used to extract total RNA from PBMCs, with at least 6 micrograms per sample. For every donor, an aliquot of PBMCs went through flow cytometry to measure the percentages of naive CD45RAhigh/CD27high T cells.

The library relied on 5' RACE. The instrument given in TCRdb is Illumina HiSeq 2500. A second PCR of roughly 7 to 12 cycles was run with a J-beta primer mix and a sample-barcoded 5' primer. A template-switch 5' adaptor carrying 12 random nucleotides introduced a unique molecular identifier onto each TCR beta cDNA molecule. Each sample yielded at least 3 million CDR3-containing paired-end reads. First-strand cDNA synthesis was performed from all RNA using the Mint cDNA synthesis kit, with priming by a TRBC-specific oligonucleotide. After uracil-DNA glycosylase treatment, a first 18-cycle PCR used universal primers M1SS and BC2_uni_R on all cDNA. In the authors' own workflow: Normalization of each sample was performed by random selection of 1 million high-quality reads, each carrying a distinct molecular identifier. Reads with shared molecular identifiers were discarded instead of being binned into consensus sequences. MiTCR, with a Q25 quality threshold and the strictest error-elimination algorithm, was used for CDR3 identification, clonotype clustering and error correction. A nonparametric unseen species model using Euler transformation provided a lower-bound estimate of total TCR beta diversity. Clones were called with MiXCR by TCRdb after fastp trimmed the public reads at Q25, and only in-frame beta chains were retained. Merged by CDR3 protein, the rows form single entries marked with the most common genes and DNA. The V and J calls shown here were made by TCRdb, not taken from the authors' results. This sample comprises about 1.5 million distinct CDR3 sequences, around two fifths of them detected only once. The biggest ten clones account for roughly 7.9% of the sample.

Sequenced sample: blood. Here the chain combines TRBV5-1 and TRBJ2-3, with 9 bases aligning to TRBD2. The TCR originated in a woman aged 18-30 years in good health. The CDR3 region has the sequence CASSLGASGVGDTQYF. The DNA sequence is given as TGCGCCAGCAGCCTTGGGGCTAGCGGGGTAGGAGATACGCAGTATTTT.